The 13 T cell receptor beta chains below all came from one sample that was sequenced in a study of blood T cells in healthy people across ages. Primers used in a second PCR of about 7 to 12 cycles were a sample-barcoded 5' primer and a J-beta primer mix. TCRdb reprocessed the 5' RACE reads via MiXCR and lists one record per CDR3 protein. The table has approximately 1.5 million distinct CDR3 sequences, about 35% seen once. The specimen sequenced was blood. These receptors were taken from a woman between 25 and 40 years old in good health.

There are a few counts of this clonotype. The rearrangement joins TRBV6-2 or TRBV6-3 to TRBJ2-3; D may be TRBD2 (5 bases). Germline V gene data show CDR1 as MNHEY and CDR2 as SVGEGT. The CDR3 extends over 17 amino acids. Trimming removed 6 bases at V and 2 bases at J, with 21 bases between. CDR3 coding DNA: TGTGCCAGCAGCCCACGGGGAATAGCGACCCCCACAGATACGCAGTATTTT. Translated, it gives CASSPRGIATPTDTQYF.

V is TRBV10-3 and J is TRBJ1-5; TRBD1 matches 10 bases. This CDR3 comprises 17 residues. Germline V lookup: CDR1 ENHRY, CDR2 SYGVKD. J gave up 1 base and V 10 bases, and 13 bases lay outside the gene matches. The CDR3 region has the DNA TGTGCCACCTCCCGGGGGGGGACAGGGGAAAGCAATCAGCCCCAGCATTTT. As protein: CATSRGGTGESNQPQHF.

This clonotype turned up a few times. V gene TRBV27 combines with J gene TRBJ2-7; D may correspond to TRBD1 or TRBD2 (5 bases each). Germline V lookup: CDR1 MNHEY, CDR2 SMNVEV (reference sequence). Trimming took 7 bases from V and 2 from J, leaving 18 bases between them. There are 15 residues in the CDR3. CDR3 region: CASKLGDGVTYEQYF. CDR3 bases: TGTGCCAGCAAATTAGGGGACGGCGTTACCTACGAGCAGTACTTC.

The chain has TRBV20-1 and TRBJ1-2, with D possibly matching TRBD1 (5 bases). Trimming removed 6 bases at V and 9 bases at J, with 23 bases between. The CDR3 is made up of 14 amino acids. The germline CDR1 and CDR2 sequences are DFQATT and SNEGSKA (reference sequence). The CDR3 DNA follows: TGCAGTGCCACACGGACACCGAGTACTATGCGCTACACCTTC. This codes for CSATRTPSTMRYTF.

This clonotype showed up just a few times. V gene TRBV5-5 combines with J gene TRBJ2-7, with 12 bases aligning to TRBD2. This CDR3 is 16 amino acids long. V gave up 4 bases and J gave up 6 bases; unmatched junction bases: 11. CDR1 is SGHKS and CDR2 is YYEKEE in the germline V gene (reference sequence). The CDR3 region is CASSPSGRASGIEQYF. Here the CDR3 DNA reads TGTGCCAGCAGCCCTAGCGGGAGGGCCTCTGGAATCGAGCAGTACTTC.

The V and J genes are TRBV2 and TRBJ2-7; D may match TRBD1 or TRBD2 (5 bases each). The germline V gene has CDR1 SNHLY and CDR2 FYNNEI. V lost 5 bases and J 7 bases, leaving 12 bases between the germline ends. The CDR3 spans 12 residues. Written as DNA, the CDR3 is TGTGCCAGCAGTCCGGACTGGGGGGAGCAGTACTTC. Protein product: CASSPDWGEQYF.

The CDR3 is CASSLVGISAYEQYF. CDR3 in DNA: TGTGCCAGCAGTTTAGTCGGGATTTCCGCCTACGAGCAGTACTTC. The rearrangement links TRBV27 to TRBJ2-7, with TRBD2 as a possible D gene (5 bases). CDR3 length: 15 residues. V was cut by 2 bases and J by 2 bases, with 13 bases left in between. Germline loops: CDR1 MNHEY, CDR2 SMNVEV (reference sequence).

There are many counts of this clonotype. The CDR3 sequence: CASSGDLAKNIQYF. The CDR3 DNA reads TGCGCCAGCAGCGGCGACTTAGCCAAAAACATTCAGTACTTC. The rearrangement joins TRBV5-1 to TRBJ2-4; D gene ambiguous. Trimming stripped 4 bases from V and 0 bases from J, with 8 bases between. The CDR3 spans 14 residues. The V gene's germline CDR1 is SGHRS and CDR2 YFSETQ.

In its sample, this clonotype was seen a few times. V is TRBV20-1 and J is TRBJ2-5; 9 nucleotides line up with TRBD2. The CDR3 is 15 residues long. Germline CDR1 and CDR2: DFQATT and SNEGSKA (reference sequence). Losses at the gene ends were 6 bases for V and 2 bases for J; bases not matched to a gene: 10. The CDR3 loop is CSASPTSGAQETQYF. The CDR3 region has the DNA TGCAGTGCCAGCCCGACTAGCGGTGCACAAGAGACCCAGTACTTC.

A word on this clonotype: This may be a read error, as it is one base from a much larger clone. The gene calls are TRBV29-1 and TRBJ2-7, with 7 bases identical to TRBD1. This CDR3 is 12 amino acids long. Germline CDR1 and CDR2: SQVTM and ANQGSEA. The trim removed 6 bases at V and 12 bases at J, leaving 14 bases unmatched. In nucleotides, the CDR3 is TGCAGCGTCTATGGGACAGCCGAGACCCGGTACTTC. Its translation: CSVYGTAETRYF.

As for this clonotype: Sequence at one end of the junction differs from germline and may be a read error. In nucleotides, the CDR3 is TGTGCTAGCAGTTTAGAGGCCGCTGCCACAGATACGCAGTATTTT. Its translation is CASSLEAAATDTQYF. This sequence joins TRBV12-3 or TRBV12-4 and TRBJ2-3; D gene ambiguous. This CDR3 is built from 15 residues.

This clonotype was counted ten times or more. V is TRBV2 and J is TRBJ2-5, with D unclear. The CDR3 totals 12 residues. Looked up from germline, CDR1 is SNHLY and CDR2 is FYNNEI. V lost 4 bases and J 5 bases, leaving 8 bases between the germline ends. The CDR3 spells CASSAGRETQYF. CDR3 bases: TGTGCCAGCAGTGCCGGGCGGGAGACCCAGTACTTC.

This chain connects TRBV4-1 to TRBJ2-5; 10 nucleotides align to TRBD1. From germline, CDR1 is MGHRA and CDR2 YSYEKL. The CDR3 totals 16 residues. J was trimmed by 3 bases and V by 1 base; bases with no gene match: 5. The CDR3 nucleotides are TGCGCCAGCAGCCAAGGCGCGGGACAGGGGAAAGAGACCCAGTACTTC. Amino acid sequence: CASSQGAGQGKETQYF.